Listed below are T cell receptor beta chains from one sample, sequenced in a study of blood T cell repertoires in COVID-19. Sequencing was performed with immunoSEQ multiplex PCR; in TCRdb, only in-frame clones are kept and a portion is missing. The table lists around 320,000 clones, about 90% of them singletons. The sequenced sample consisted of PBMCs or T cells enriched from blood (not recorded which). These receptor sequences come from a woman in her forties or fifties who had been exposed to COVID-19. Both conserved end residues are part of each CDR3. Fields, in order: D gene, J gene, clone size, V gene, CDR3 DNA, CDR3 protein. The D gene is left open where the match is weak. Size values are once, few and many counts, or a class for expanded clones, and some rows have none.

d_gene: -
j_gene: TRBJ1-6
abundance: -
v_gene: TRBV5-5
CDR3nt: TGTGCCAGCAGCCCACGTCAGGGGATTTATAATTCACCCCTCCACTTT
CDR3aa: CASSPRQGIYNSPLHF

d_gene: TRBD1
j_gene: TRBJ2-2
abundance: -
v_gene: TRBV5-8
CDR3nt: TGTGCCAGCAGCTTACAGGGGGCTTTCACCGGGGAGCTGTTTTTT
CDR3aa: CASSLQGAFTGELFF

d_gene: -
j_gene: TRBJ1-5
abundance: -
v_gene: TRBV7-9
CDR3nt: TGTGCCAGCAGCCCTGGGCGTCCTGAAGTTCCCAATCAGCCCCAGCATTTT
CDR3aa: CASSPGRPEVPNQPQHF

d_gene: TRBD1
j_gene: TRBJ1-4
abundance: -
v_gene: TRBV4-2
CDR3nt: TGTGCCAGCAGCCAAGATGGGGGACAGGGGAATGAAAAACTGTTTTTT
CDR3aa: CASSQDGGQGNEKLFF

d_gene: -
j_gene: TRBJ2-7
abundance: -
v_gene: TRBV14
CDR3nt: TGTGCCAGCAGCCAAGTAAGCGGCGGATACTACGAGCAGTACTTC
CDR3aa: CASSQVSGGYYEQYF

d_gene: TRBD1
j_gene: TRBJ1-3
abundance: few
v_gene: TRBV5-1
CDR3nt: TGCGCCAGCAGCTTATGGGACAGGGGCTCTGGAAACACCATATATTTT
CDR3aa: CASSLWDRGSGNTIYF

d_gene: -
j_gene: TRBJ1-6
abundance: -
v_gene: TRBV10-1
CDR3nt: TGCGCCAGCACTCAAATAGGGAACAGGTCGAAGGAAACCAGCTCCTATAATTCACCCCTCCACTTT
CDR3aa: CASTQIGNRSKETSSYNSPLHF

d_gene: -
j_gene: TRBJ2-1
abundance: -
v_gene: TRBV29-1
CDR3nt: TGCAGCGTTGAGCAACGAGGGCCCTACAATGAGCAGTTCTTC
CDR3aa: CSVEQRGPYNEQFF

d_gene: -
j_gene: TRBJ2-3
abundance: -
v_gene: TRBV28
CDR3nt: TGTGCCAGCAAAGGAGGGTTTCGCACAGATACGCAGTATTTT
CDR3aa: CASKGGFRTDTQYF

d_gene: TRBD2
j_gene: TRBJ2-1
abundance: once
v_gene: TRBV10-2
CDR3nt: TGCGCCAGCAGTGAGGCTAGCGGGGGGGTCCTGAACAATGAGCAGTTCTTC
CDR3aa: CASSEASGGVLNNEQFF

d_gene: TRBD1
j_gene: TRBJ1-1
abundance: -
v_gene: TRBV28
CDR3nt: TGTGCCAGCAGTGCGGATCGCCGGACAGGGGGAAATCACACTGAAGCTTTCTTT
CDR3aa: CASSADRRTGGNHTEAFF

d_gene: -
j_gene: TRBJ2-7
abundance: -
v_gene: TRBV7-9
CDR3nt: TGTGCCAGCAGCGGTACAGGGTCGGGCGAGCAGTACTTC
CDR3aa: CASSGTGSGEQYF

d_gene: -
j_gene: TRBJ2-2
abundance: once
v_gene: TRBV4-1
CDR3nt: TGCGCCAGCAGCCCGACAGGGAGGAGGGCCGGGGAGCTGTTTTTT
CDR3aa: CASSPTGRRAGELFF

d_gene: -
j_gene: TRBJ1-1
abundance: -
v_gene: TRBV30
CDR3nt: TGTGCCTGGAGTGTCCTAACGACTACGAACACTGAAGCTTTCTTT
CDR3aa: CAWSVLTTTNTEAFF

d_gene: -
j_gene: TRBJ2-1
abundance: -
v_gene: TRBV5-1
CDR3nt: TGCGCCAGCAGCAATGGGGCACAAGACAATGAGCAGTTCTTC
CDR3aa: CASSNGAQDNEQFF

d_gene: TRBD2
j_gene: TRBJ2-7
abundance: -
v_gene: TRBV2
CDR3nt: TGTGCCTCGAACCTAATGGGGGGGTCCTACGAGCAGTACTTC
CDR3aa: CASNLMGGSYEQYF